This paragraph covers one T cell receptor (beta chain) sequence. This sample is drawn from a study of T cell changes during pregnancy in multiple sclerosis. Here immunoSEQ multiplex PCR was the method, and the copy in TCRdb shows in-frame clones only, minus some. The sample has around 60,000 clones; around nine tenths are singletons. V lost 4 bases and J lost 2, with 9 bases in between. This CDR3 has 13 amino acids. CDR1 SGHVS and CDR2 FNYEAQ come from the germline V gene. This receptor was identified in a female donor with multiple sclerosis, enrolled in a pregnancy study. The specimen comprised peripheral blood, sampled in the second trimester of pregnancy. J is TRBJ2-7 and V is TRBV7-6; D is ambiguous. The CDR3 loop reads CASSSYFTYEQYF. For the CDR3, the DNA is TGTGCCAGCAGCTCCTACTTTACCTACGAGCAGTACTTC.